These T cell receptor beta chains were read from a single sample in a study of cytomegalovirus exposure and HLA in healthy donors. Generated by immunoSEQ multiplex PCR, the TCRdb table keeps only in-frame clones and is missing some. The sample contains over 85,000 clones, 7.6% of which appear only once. Specimen: PBMCs. These receptor sequences come from a man in his fifties in good health and CMV-seronegative. CDR3s include the opening cysteine and the closing phenylalanine or tryptophan. Each record gives: clone size, J gene, V gene, D gene, CDR3 length, CDR3 DNA, CDR3 protein. The D gene is left open where the match is weak. Some rows mark clone size as missing; the rest say once, few, many or name a class of expanded clone.

few,TRBJ1-5,TRBV6-5,TRBD1,15,TGTGCCAGCAGTTACGATCGACAGGGCGGGCAGCCCCAGCATTTT,CASSYDRQGGQPQHF
few,TRBJ1-1,TRBV27,NA,14,TGTGCCAGCAGCCGGGGAGGGACCCCCTCTGAAGCTTTCTTT,CASSRGGTPSEAFF
few,TRBJ2-1,TRBV15,NA,17,TGTGCCACCAGCAGAGTGGGAGTAGCGTTACGCTACAATGAGCAGTTCTTC,CATSRVGVALRYNEQFF
NA,TRBJ2-5,TRBV2,NA,14,TGTGCCAGCAGGGGGGGACAGATCCAAGAGACCCAGTACTTC,CASRGGQIQETQYF
few,TRBJ1-2,TRBV5-5,TRBD1,18,TGTGCCAGCAGCCTCCCCTTCCGGGACAGGGCAATTAACTATGGCTACACCTTC,CASSLPFRDRAINYGYTF
NA,TRBJ1-1,TRBV19,NA,14,TGTGCCAGTAGTATATGGCGGGGGGGCACTGAAGCTTTCTTT,CASSIWRGGTEAFF
NA,TRBJ1-5,TRBV18,NA,15,TGTGCCAGCTCACTACAGCCCTATAGCAATCAGCCCCAGCATTTT,CASSLQPYSNQPQHF
NA,TRBJ2-5,TRBV9,NA,15,TGTGCCAGCAGTAATAACGAGGGAGTACAAGAGACCCAGTACTTC,CASSNNEGVQETQYF
NA,TRBJ1-6,TRBV7-3,TRBD1,17,TGTGCCAGCAGCTTCCCGGGACAGACTGACCATAATTCACCCCTCCACTTT,CASSFPGQTDHNSPLHF
NA,TRBJ2-2,TRBV7-6,NA,14,TGTGCCAGCAGCTTAGCCAGGAACACCGGGGAGCTGTTTTTT,CASSLARNTGELFF
few,TRBJ1-5,TRBV28,NA,13,TGTGCTAGCAGTGGCCTGAGGAGTCAGCCCCAGCATTTT,CASSGLRSQPQHF
NA,TRBJ2-7,TRBV5-5,NA,16,TGTGCCAGCAGCTTGGTTCGGGGGTTTAGCTCCTACGAGCAGTACTTC,CASSLVRGFSSYEQYF
NA,TRBJ1-3,TRBV6-5,TRBD1,15,TGTGCCAGCAGCACGACAGGGGCCCTTGGAAACACCATATATTTT,CASSTTGALGNTIYF
few,TRBJ2-1,TRBV7-2,NA,13,TGTGCCAGCGGCGCGTTGGAGACGGATGAGCAGTTCTTC,CASGALETDEQFF
once,TRBJ2-1,TRBV15,TRBD2,17,TGTGCCACCAGCAGAGACTCACTAGCGGGGACCTACAATGAGCAGTTCTTC,CATSRDSLAGTYNEQFF
few,TRBJ2-1,TRBV7-2,NA,15,TGTGCCAGCAGCTTCCGGGGGGCAGACTACAATGAGCAGTTCTTC,CASSFRGADYNEQFF
few,TRBJ2-2,TRBV6-1,TRBD2,15,TGTGCCAGCAGTGGACTAGCGGGAATGGCCGGGGAGCTGTTTTTT,CASSGLAGMAGELFF
NA,TRBJ2-5,TRBV5-1,NA,16,TGCGCCAGCAGCTTGTCCGCGGGGGCCAGCCAAGAGACCCAGTACTTC,CASSLSAGASQETQYF
NA,TRBJ2-5,TRBV28,TRBD1,13,TGTGCCAGTCAACCGGGACAGGAAGAGACCCAGTACTTC,CASQPGQEETQYF
few,TRBJ2-2,TRBV7-6,TRBD2,15,TGTGCCAGCAGTAGACTAGCGGGCGATACCGGGGAGCTGTTTTTT,CASSRLAGDTGELFF
NA,TRBJ2-4,TRBV19,NA,17,TGTGCCAGTAGTCCCCGGGGTAGCGGAGTAGCCAAAAACATTCAGTACTTC,CASSPRGSGVAKNIQYF
NA,TRBJ2-2,TRBV4-3,NA,18,TGCGCCAGCAGCCAAGAGCCCATCTCACGCGGTAGCACCGGGGAGCTGTTTTTT,CASSQEPISRGSTGELFF
NA,TRBJ1-5,TRBV2,NA,16,TGTGCCAGCACTGCCAATAGAGCGTTTAGCAATCAGCCCCAGCATTTT,CASTANRAFSNQPQHF
NA,TRBJ1-6,TRBV10-3,NA,13,TGTGCCATCAGTGAAACGGGGGCGGGGGCCCTCCACTTT,CAISETGAGALHF
few,TRBJ1-5,TRBV18,TRBD1,19,TGTGCCAGCTCACCGCTCGGACAGGGATTCGCTAATAGCAATCAGCCCCAGCATTTT,CASSPLGQGFANSNQPQHF
NA,TRBJ2-7,TRBV4-2,NA,14,TGTGCCAGCAGCCAAGACCACGGGTCCTACGAGCAGTACTTC,CASSQDHGSYEQYF
few,TRBJ1-1,TRBV28,TRBD1,15,TGTGCCAGCATGACCGCCGACAGGGCGAACACTGAAGCTTTCTTT,CASMTADRANTEAFF
few,TRBJ2-1,TRBV28,TRBD1,15,TGTGCCAGCAGTTTCCGGGACAGGATCTACAATGAGCAGTTCTTC,CASSFRDRIYNEQFF
few,TRBJ1-1,TRBV2,TRBD1,12,TGTGCCAGTCAGGGGGCGAACACTGAAGCTTTCTTT,CASQGANTEAFF
NA,TRBJ1-1,TRBV19,TRBD1,13,TGTGCCAGTAGTATGGGACAGAAAAGTGAAGCTTTCTTT,CASSMGQKSEAFF
NA,TRBJ2-1,TRBV6-4,TRBD1,15,TGTGCCAGCAGTGACCCCGGGACAGGGCTCAATGAGCAGTTCTTC,CASSDPGTGLNEQFF
NA,TRBJ2-5,TRBV6-1,TRBD2,15,TGTGCCAGCAGTGACCGGTCTAGCGGAAGAGAGACCCAGTACTTC,CASSDRSSGRETQYF
NA,TRBJ2-5,TRBV7-9,NA,12,TGTGCCAGCAGCTGGGCCCAAGAGACCCAGTACTTC,CASSWAQETQYF
NA,TRBJ1-1,TRBV7-9,TRBD1,15,TGTGCCAGCAGCTTAGGAGACAGGGTTGGCACTGAAGCTTTCTTT,CASSLGDRVGTEAFF
NA,TRBJ1-1,TRBV2,NA,13,TGTGCCAGTATCACAGACAGGAACACTGAAGCTTTCTTT,CASITDRNTEAFF
few,TRBJ2-1,TRBV7-9,TRBD1,17,TGTGCCAGCAGCCCCCGGGTGGGGACAGGGGCCTACAATGAGCAGTTCTTC,CASSPRVGTGAYNEQFF
few,TRBJ1-1,TRBV19,NA,13,TGTGCCAGTAGTGCACAGGTGAACACTGAAGCTTTCTTT,CASSAQVNTEAFF
few,TRBJ2-5,TRBV7-7,TRBD2,16,TGTGCTAGCAGCCCCGGCGCTAGCGGGTACCAAGAGACCCAGTACTTC,CASSPGASGYQETQYF
few,TRBJ1-6,TRBV28,NA,16,TGTGCCAGCAGTTCCCATGGGGGGAATGGTAATTCACCCCTCCACTTT,CASSSHGGNGNSPLHF
few,TRBJ2-7,TRBV4-1,TRBD1,14,TGCGCCAGCAGCCAAGGACAGGGGTTGGACGAGCAGTACTTC,CASSQGQGLDEQYF
NA,TRBJ1-5,TRBV30,TRBD1,14,TGTGCCTGGAGTGTCACAGGGGGTAGTCAGCCCCAGCATTTT,CAWSVTGGSQPQHF
NA,TRBJ2-7,TRBV27,NA,16,TGTGCCAGCAGCACAAAACCTCCGGGACACAATTCGGTGCAGTACTTC,CASSTKPPGHNSVQYF
NA,TRBJ1-5,TRBV7-2,TRBD1,18,TGTGCCAGCAGCTTACTACCTCCGGGACAGGGGGCAAATCAGCCCCAGCATTTT,CASSLLPPGQGANQPQHF
few,TRBJ1-1,TRBV27,NA,16,TGTGCCAGCAGTTCCCTAGGGTCCGCAGGGTGGACTGAAGCTTTCTTT,CASSSLGSAGWTEAFF
NA,TRBJ2-1,TRBV5-4,TRBD2,16,TGTGCCAGCAGCATAGAAAGCGGGAGGGCCTACAATGAGCAGTTCTTC,CASSIESGRAYNEQFF